This T cell receptor beta chain was retrieved from a study of T cell responses to AZD1222 COVID-19 vaccine. With respect to this clone: Its antigen is not identified.

The V gene's germline CDR1 is SGHNT and CDR2 YYREEE (reference sequence). The J segment lost 11 bases and the V segment lost 0 bases, leaving 2 bases of the junction unmatched. The CDR3 contains 13 residues. Overall study findings and caveats: Among those given AZD1222, only 5 to 7 were seropositive at baseline. Females outnumbered males among donors, who were mostly white British; clonal diversity was possibly underestimated. Two doses of AZD1222 preceded a rise in Spike-specific TCR breadth and depth.

Assay: immunoSEQ multiplex PCR; the TCRdb copy retains only in-frame clones and omits some. The sample consists of more than 110,000 clones, around nine tenths of them appearing once. The V gene is TRBV5-4, the J gene TRBJ2-1; 10 bases fit TRBD2. This sample comprised peripheral blood, obtained on day 0 of AZD1222 vaccination. The clonotype originates from an adult in good health. The CDR3 is CASSLGTSGQQFF. In DNA form, the CDR3 reads TGTGCCAGCAGCTTGGGGACTAGCGGACAGCAGTTCTTC.